These 21 T cell receptor beta chains came from one sample sequenced in a study of T cell repertoires in cytomegalovirus infection. One entry per CDR3 protein results from TCRdb running MiXCR on the reads. The sample lists a few hundred thousand distinct CDR3 sequences; about a sixth were seen once. Source material: PBMCs. These receptors came from a human donor in good health (CMV status not recorded). Some clones in this sample may be carry-over from other donors' samples.

A few counts support this clonotype. This chain uses TRBV7-2 with TRBJ2-2; D is possibly TRBD1 (5 bases). CDR1 is SGHTA and CDR2 is FQGNSA in the germline V gene. This CDR3 is 13 amino acids long. V was pared by 4 bases and J by 6 bases, with 9 bases between. The CDR3, as DNA: TGTGCCAGCAGCTCACAGGAGTCCGGGGAGCTGTTTTTT. This translates into CASSSQESGELFF.

The J gene is TRBJ2-7, the V gene TRBV23-1; a weak D match, TRBD1 (5 bases). TRBV23-1 falls under the ORF class, with uncertain function. The V gene lost 2 bases and the J gene lost 0 bases, with 11 bases spanning the gap. The CDR3 is 15 amino acids. This CDR3 is CASSQLDNDSYEQYF. The CDR3 DNA follows: TGCGCCAGCAGTCAACTGGACAACGACTCCTACGAGCAGTACTTC.

This clonotype occurred a few times. The V gene is TRBV5-1, the J gene TRBJ2-7; tentatively, D is TRBD1 or TRBD2 (6 bases each). The V and J ends lost 0 bases and 0 bases respectively, with 10 bases between them. The CDR3 sequence is 15 residues long. Germline CDR1 SGHRS, CDR2 YFSETQ. For the CDR3, the DNA is TGCGCCAGCAGCTTGGAGGGGGGCTACTCCTACGAGCAGTACTTC. This translates into CASSLEGGYSYEQYF.

Many counts were recorded for this clonotype. CDR3 DNA: TGTGCCAGCAGCTTGTACGGACCGGCAACCTACGAGCAGTACTTC. Amino acids: CASSLYGPATYEQYF. The V and J genes are TRBV5-6 and TRBJ2-7; D is uncertain. V was clipped by 1 base and J by 2 bases, with 13 bases between them. Germline loops: CDR1 SGHDT, CDR2 YYEEEE. This CDR3 region has 15 residues.

The gene calls are TRBV27 and TRBJ1-5; D perhaps matches TRBD1 (5 bases). The germline V gene encodes CDR1 MNHEY and CDR2 SMNVEV (reference sequence). The CDR3 length is 15 residues. V lost 0 bases to trimming and J lost 7 bases, with 13 bases between them. The CDR3 region is CASSLSIQGGQPQHF. The CDR3 DNA reads as TGTGCCAGCAGTTTATCGATCCAGGGCGGACAGCCCCAGCATTTT.

This clonotype was counted many times. The chain employs TRBV4-1 and TRBJ1-4, with D perhaps TRBD1 (5 bases). The V gene lost 4 bases and the J gene lost 5 bases, with 17 bases spanning the gap. Germline V gives CDR1 MGHRA, CDR2 YSYEKL. The CDR3 extends over 16 amino acids. Written as DNA, the CDR3 is TGCGCCAGCAGCCCGATGAACGGGGGGGTGAATGAAAAACTGTTTTTT. It specifies CASSPMNGGVNEKLFF.

This clonotype was detected a few times. V gene TRBV28 combines with J gene TRBJ1-2, with TRBD1 identical over 8 bases. Germline CDR1 MDHEN, CDR2 SYDVKM. The CDR3 is made up of 15 amino acids. The V segment lost 4 bases and the J segment 3 bases; nucleotides outside the gene matches: 7. CDR3: CASSSQGADDYGYTF. In DNA, the CDR3 is TGTGCCAGCAGTTCTCAGGGGGCGGACGACTATGGCTACACCTTC.

This chain links TRBV7-8 with TRBJ2-1; 10 nucleotides agree with TRBD1. This CDR3 region has 14 residues. With 4 bases clipped from V and 9 bases from J, the junction kept 6 bases outside the gene matches. The germline CDR1 and CDR2 sequences are SGHVS and FQNEAQ. CDR3 protein: CASSSRWDRGEQFF. As DNA, the CDR3 is TGTGCCAGCAGCTCGAGATGGGACAGGGGTGAGCAGTTCTTC.

This clonotype was observed a single time. This may come from a read error, since a much larger clone is one base off. The chain couples TRBV7-9 to TRBJ1-6, with TRBD1 matching over 12 bases. Germline CDR1 and CDR2: SEHNR and FQNEAQ (reference sequence). The CDR3 covers 15 residues. V gave up 5 bases and J gave up 8 bases; unmatched junction bases: 4. CDR3 amino acids: CASSPGTGGDSPLHF. The CDR3 coding sequence is TGTGCCAGCAGCCCCGGGACAGGGGGCGATTCACCCCTCCACTTT.

The chain is built from TRBV7-9 and TRBJ1-4; D is ambiguous. The CDR3 extends over 14 amino acids. From germline, CDR1 is SEHNR and CDR2 FQNEAQ (reference sequence). Trimming stripped 1 base from V and 7 bases from J, with 10 bases between. Written as DNA, the CDR3 is TGTGCCAGCAGCTTAGAAGGGAGTCGTGAAAAACTGTTTTTT. It yields the protein CASSLEGSREKLFF.

In the case of this clonotype: Sequence at one end of the junction differs from germline and may be a read error. The chain joins TRBV28 to TRBJ1-1; possible D gene TRBD1, 5 bases. The CDR3 has 13 residues. Germline assignment: CDR1 MDHEN and CDR2 SYDVKM. CDR3 loop: CASRFEGQTEAFF. CDR3 in DNA: TGTGCCAGCCGTTTCGAGGGGCAGACGGAAGCTTTCTTT.

V and J are TRBV20-1 and TRBJ1-1; D is undetermined. This CDR3 contains 15 residues. The ends were cut back, 6 bases at V and 0 bases at J, with 17 bases in the middle. Germline CDR1 reads DFQATT; CDR2 reads SNEGSKA (reference sequence). The CDR3 here is CSAPISPGMNTEAFF. In DNA form, the CDR3 reads TGCAGTGCCCCAATATCACCGGGGATGAACACTGAAGCTTTCTTT.

The sample holds a few counts of this clonotype. This chain uses TRBV7-6 with TRBJ2-7, with D perhaps TRBD2 (7 bases). The CDR3 consists of 18 residues. Trimming took 4 bases from V and 0 from J, leaving 22 bases between them. Germline CDR1 is SGHVS and CDR2 is FNYEAQ. CDR3 sequence reads: CASSSDWGGPQYSYEQYF. CDR3 DNA: TGTGCCAGCAGCTCCGATTGGGGGGGGCCACAGTACTCCTACGAGCAGTACTTC.

The chain carries TRBV9 and TRBJ1-2; TRBD1 is a possible D gene (5 bases). The V end lost 4 bases, the J end lost 7 bases, and 17 bases lay between the germline ends. The CDR3 contains 14 residues. Per the germline V gene, CDR1 is SGDLS and CDR2 is YYNGEE. In DNA, the CDR3 is TGTGCCAGCAGCCATCACGACAGTGAGGGTGGCTACACCTTC. Residues: CASSHHDSEGGYTF. The complete variable domain, with remaining parts taken from reference TRBV9 and TRBJ1-2, reads DSGVTQTPKHLITATGQRVTLRCSPRSGDLSVYWYQQSLDQGLQFLIQYYNGEERAKGNILERFSAQQFPDLHSELNLSSLELGDSALYFCASSHHDSEGGYTFGSGTRLTVV.

This clonotype was seen only a few times. This sequence joins TRBV5-4 and TRBJ2-3, with 8 nucleotides matching TRBD2. J gave up 8 bases and V 2 bases, and 7 bases lay outside the gene matches. CDR3 length: 14 amino acids. Germline V gene data show CDR1 as SGHNT and CDR2 as YYREEE (reference sequence). CDR3 sequence: CASSFSGVEGTQYF. CDR3 DNA: TGTGCCAGCAGCTTTAGCGGGGTGGAAGGTACGCAGTATTTT. Based on the CDR3 plus reference TRBV5-4 and TRBJ2-3, the full variable domain is ETGVTQSPTHLIKTRGQQVTLRCSSQSGHNTVSWYQQALGQGPQFIFQYYREEENGRGNFPPRFSGLQFPNYSSELNVNALELDDSALYLCASSFSGVEGTQYFGPGTRLTVL.

This clonotype was found a few times. The chain joins TRBV3-1 to TRBJ2-5, with D maybe TRBD1 (6 bases). This CDR3 has 14 residues. In germline, CDR1 is LGHDT, CDR2 YNNKEL (reference sequence). The ends were cut back, 4 bases at V and 7 bases at J, with 16 bases in the middle. In nucleotides, the CDR3 is TGTGCCAGCAGCCGCACAGGGAGCCGTGGGACCCAGTACTTC. Translating gives CASSRTGSRGTQYF.

This clonotype was counted many times. The V and J genes are TRBV7-2 and TRBJ1-1; D uncertain. Germline CDR1 SGHTA, CDR2 FQGNSA. Between the trimmed V and J ends, which lost 1 base and 6 bases, there was a span of 12 bases. The CDR3 runs 14 residues. The CDR3 sequence is CASSLEFNGAEAFF. As DNA, the CDR3 is TGTGCCAGCAGCTTAGAGTTCAATGGGGCTGAAGCTTTCTTT.

This clonotype was found a few times. This chain links TRBV27 with TRBJ1-1; D might be TRBD1 (5 bases). Per the germline V gene, CDR1 is MNHEY and CDR2 is SMNVEV (reference sequence). The CDR3 covers 15 residues. Between the trimmed V and J ends, which lost 2 bases and 2 bases, there was a span of 12 bases. CDR3 residues: CASSLIGGDNTEAFF. CDR3 bases: TGTGCCAGCAGTTTAATTGGGGGGGATAACACTGAAGCTTTCTTT.

This clonotype was seen a handful of times. The chain links TRBV6-2 or TRBV6-3 to TRBJ1-6; D is uncertain. The CDR3 consists of 18 residues. CDR1 is MNHEY, CDR2 SVGEGT, per germline. V lost 5 bases, J lost 3 bases, and 20 bases lay in between. Here the CDR3 DNA reads TGTGCCAGCAGTGAACTCCGGGTCGCAAGCTTCTATAATTCACCCCTCCACTTT. It specifies CASSELRVASFYNSPLHF.

This clonotype has ten or more counts. The V gene is TRBV7-2, the J gene TRBJ1-6; TRBD1 might be the D (6 bases). The CDR3 has 16 amino acids. Trimming took 5 bases from V and 8 from J, leaving 19 bases between them. The germline V gene has CDR1 SGHTA and CDR2 FQGNSA. CDR3 protein: CASSPWGGQGHSPLHF. In nucleotides, the CDR3 is TGTGCCAGCAGCCCGTGGGGGGGGCAGGGCCATTCACCCCTCCACTTT.

This chain links TRBV28 with TRBJ2-5; D not resolved. This CDR3 has 13 amino acids. CDR1 and CDR2 from the germline V gene are MDHEN and SYDVKM. V lost 4 bases, J lost 5 bases, and 11 bases lay in between. The CDR3 nucleotides are TGTGCCAGCAGTTCGACTCCTCGGGAGACCCAGTACTTC. This gives the protein CASSSTPRETQYF.